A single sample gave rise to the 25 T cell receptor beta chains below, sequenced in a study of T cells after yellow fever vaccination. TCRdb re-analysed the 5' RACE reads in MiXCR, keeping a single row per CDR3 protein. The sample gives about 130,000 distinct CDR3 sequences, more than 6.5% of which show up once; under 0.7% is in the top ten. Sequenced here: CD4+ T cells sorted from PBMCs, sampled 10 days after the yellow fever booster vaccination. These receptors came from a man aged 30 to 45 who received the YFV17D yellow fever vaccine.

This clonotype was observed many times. The CDR3 sequence is CSARNQGPGELFF. The DNA for the CDR3 is TGCAGTGCTAGAAACCAGGGCCCCGGGGAGCTGTTTTTT. The V and J genes are TRBV20-1 and TRBJ2-2, with D possibly matching TRBD1 (5 bases). The CDR3 length is 13 residues. V was cut by 2 bases and J by 6 bases, with 10 bases left in between. The germline V gene has CDR1 DFQATT and CDR2 SNEGSKA (reference sequence).

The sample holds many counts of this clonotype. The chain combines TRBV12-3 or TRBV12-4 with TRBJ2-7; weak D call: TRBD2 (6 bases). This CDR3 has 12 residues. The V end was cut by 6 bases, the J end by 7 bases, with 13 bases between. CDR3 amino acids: CASRGTLGEQYF. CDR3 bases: TGTGCCAGCAGGGGGACTCTGGGGGAGCAGTACTTC.

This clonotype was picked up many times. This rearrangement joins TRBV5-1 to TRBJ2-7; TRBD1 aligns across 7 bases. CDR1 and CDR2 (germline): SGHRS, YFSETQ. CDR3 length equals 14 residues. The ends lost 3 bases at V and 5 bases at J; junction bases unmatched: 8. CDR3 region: CASSSRQGWNEQYF. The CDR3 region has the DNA TGCGCCAGCAGCTCCCGACAGGGCTGGAACGAGCAGTACTTC.

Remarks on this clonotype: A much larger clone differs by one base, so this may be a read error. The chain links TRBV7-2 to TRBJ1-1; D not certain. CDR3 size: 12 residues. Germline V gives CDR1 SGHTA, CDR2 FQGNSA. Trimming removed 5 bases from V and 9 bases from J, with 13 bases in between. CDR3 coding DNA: TGTGCCAGCAGCACGAGGACGGGGAAAGCTTTCTTT. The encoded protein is CASSTRTGKAFF.

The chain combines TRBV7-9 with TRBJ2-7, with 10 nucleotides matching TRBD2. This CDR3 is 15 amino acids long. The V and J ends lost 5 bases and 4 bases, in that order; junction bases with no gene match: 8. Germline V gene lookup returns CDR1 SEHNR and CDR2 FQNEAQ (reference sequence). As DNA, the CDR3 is TGTGCCAGCAGCCCGCTAGCGGGAGAGGGGTACGAGCAGTACTTC. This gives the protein CASSPLAGEGYEQYF. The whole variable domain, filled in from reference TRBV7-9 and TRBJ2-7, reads DTGVSQNPRHKITKRGQNVTFRCDPISEHNRLYWYRQTLGQGPEFLTYFQNEAQLEKSRLLSDRFSAERPKGSFSTLEIQRTEQGDSAMYLCASSPLAGEGYEQYFGPGTRLTVT.

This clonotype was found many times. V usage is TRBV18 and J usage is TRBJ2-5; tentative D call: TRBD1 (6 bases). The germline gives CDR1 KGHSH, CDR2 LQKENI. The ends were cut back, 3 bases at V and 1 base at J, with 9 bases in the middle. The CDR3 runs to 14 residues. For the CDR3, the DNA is TGTGCCAGCTCACCGACAGGTTTCCAAGAGACCCAGTACTTC. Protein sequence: CASSPTGFQETQYF.

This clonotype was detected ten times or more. The CDR3 loop reads CASTEAGPSGQYF. The CDR3 DNA is TGTGCCAGCACGGAGGCGGGACCATCGGGGCAGTACTTC. The rearrangement links TRBV2 to TRBJ2-7, with D perhaps TRBD2 (6 bases). The V and J ends lost 7 bases and 9 bases respectively, with 19 bases between them. Germline lookup yields CDR1 SNHLY and CDR2 FYNNEI. This CDR3 is 13 amino acids long.

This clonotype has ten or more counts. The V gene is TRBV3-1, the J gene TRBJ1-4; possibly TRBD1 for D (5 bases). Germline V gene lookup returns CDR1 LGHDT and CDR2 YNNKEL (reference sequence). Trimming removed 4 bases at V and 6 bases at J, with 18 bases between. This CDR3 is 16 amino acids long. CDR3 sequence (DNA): TGTGCCAGCAGCCGAGGGTCCGGTCAGGGTGATGAAAAACTGTTTTTT. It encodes CASSRGSGQGDEKLFF.

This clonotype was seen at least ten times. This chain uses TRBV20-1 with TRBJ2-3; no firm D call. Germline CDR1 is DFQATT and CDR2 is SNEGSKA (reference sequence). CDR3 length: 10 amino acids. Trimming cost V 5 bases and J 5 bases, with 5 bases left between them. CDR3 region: CSAGQDTQYF. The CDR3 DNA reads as TGCAGTGCTGGGCAAGATACGCAGTATTTT.

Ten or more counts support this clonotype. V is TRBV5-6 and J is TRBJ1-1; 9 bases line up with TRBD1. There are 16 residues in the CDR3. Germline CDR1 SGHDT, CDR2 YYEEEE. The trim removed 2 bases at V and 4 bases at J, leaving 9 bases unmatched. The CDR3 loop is CASSLLTGGMSTEAFF. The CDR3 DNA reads TGTGCCAGCAGCTTACTCACAGGGGGCATGAGCACTGAAGCTTTCTTT.

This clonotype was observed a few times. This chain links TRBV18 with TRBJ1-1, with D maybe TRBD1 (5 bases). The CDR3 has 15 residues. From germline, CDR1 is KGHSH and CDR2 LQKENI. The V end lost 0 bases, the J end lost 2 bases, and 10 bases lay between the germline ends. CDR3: CASSPPAGYNTEAFF. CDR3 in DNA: TGTGCCAGCTCACCACCGGCAGGGTACAACACTGAAGCTTTCTTT. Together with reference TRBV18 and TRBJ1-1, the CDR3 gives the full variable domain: NAGVMQNPRHLVRRRGQEARLRCSPMKGHSHVYWYRQLPEEGLKFMVYLQKENIIDESGMPKERFSAEFPKEGPSILRIQQVVRGDSAAYFCASSPPAGYNTEAFFGQGTRLTVV.

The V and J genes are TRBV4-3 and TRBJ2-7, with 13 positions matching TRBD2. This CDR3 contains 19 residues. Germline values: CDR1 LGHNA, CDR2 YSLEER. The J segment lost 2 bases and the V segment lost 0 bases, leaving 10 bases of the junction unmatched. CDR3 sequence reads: CASSQDLSGLAGLTYEQYF. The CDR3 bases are TGCGCCAGCAGCCAAGATCTCTCGGGACTAGCGGGGCTTACCTACGAGCAGTACTTC.

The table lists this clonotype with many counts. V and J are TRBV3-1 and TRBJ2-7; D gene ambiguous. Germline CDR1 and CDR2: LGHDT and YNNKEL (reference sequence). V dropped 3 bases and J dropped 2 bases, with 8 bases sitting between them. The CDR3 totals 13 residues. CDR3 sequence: CASSQRSAYEQYF. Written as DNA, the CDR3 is TGTGCCAGCAGCCAGCGGAGTGCCTACGAGCAGTACTTC.

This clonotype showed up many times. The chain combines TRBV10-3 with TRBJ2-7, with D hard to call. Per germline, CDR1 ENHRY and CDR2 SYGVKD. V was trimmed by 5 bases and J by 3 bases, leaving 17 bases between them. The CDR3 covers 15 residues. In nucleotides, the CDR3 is TGTGCCATCAGTCGAGGACCCCACGGAGACTACGAGCAGTACTTC. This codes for CAISRGPHGDYEQYF.

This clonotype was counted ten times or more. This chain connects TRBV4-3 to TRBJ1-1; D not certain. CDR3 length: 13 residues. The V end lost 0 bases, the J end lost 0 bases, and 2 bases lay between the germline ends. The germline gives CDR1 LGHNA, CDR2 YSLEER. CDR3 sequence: CASSQELNTEAFF. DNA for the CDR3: TGCGCCAGCAGCCAAGAACTGAACACTGAAGCTTTCTTT.

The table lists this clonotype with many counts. CDR3 sequence (DNA): TGTGCCAGCAACCCGGGGCTAGCCATAAACACAGATACGCAGTATTTT. It translates to CASNPGLAINTDTQYF. J is TRBJ2-3 and V is TRBV7-2, with D perhaps assigned TRBD1 or TRBD2 (5 bases each). V lost 7 bases, J lost 2 bases, and 19 bases lay in between. The CDR3 is 16 amino acids. In germline, CDR1 is SGHTA, CDR2 FQGNSA.

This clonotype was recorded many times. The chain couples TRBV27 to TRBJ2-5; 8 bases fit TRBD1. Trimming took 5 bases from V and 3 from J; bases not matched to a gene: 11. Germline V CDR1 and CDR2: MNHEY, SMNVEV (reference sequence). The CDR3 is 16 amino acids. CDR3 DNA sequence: TGTGCCAGCAGTCCTCGGGACAGGCATAGAAAAGAGACCCAGTACTTC. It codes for CASSPRDRHRKETQYF.

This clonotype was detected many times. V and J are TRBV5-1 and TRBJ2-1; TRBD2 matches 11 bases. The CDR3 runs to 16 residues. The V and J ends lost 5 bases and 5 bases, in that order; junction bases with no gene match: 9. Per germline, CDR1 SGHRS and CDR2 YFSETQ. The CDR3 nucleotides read TGCGCCAGCAGTCGGACCGGGACTAGCGGAGACAATGAGCAGTTCTTC. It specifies CASSRTGTSGDNEQFF.

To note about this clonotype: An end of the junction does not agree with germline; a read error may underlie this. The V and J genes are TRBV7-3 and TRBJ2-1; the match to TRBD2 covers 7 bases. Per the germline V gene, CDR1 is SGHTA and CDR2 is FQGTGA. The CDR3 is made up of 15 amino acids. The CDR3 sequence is CVSSLCGSTYNEQFF. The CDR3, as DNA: TGTGTCAGCAGTCTTTGCGGGAGTACCTACAATGAGCAGTTCTTC. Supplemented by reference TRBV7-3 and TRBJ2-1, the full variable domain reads GAGVSQTPSNKVTEKGKYVELRCDPISGHTALYWYRQSLGQGPEFLIYFQGTGAADDSGLPNDRFFAVRPEGSVSTLKIQRTERGDSAVYLCVSSLCGSTYNEQFFGPGTRLTVL.

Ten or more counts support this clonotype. The CDR3 is CASSLAGPKETQYF. In nucleotides, the CDR3 is TGTGCCAGCAGCTTAGCGGGGCCCAAAGAGACCCAGTACTTC. The V gene is TRBV7-2, the J gene TRBJ2-5; tentatively, D is TRBD1 (5 bases). In germline, CDR1 is SGHTA, CDR2 FQGNSA. The V and J ends lost 0 bases and 3 bases respectively, with 8 bases between them. The CDR3 covers 14 residues.

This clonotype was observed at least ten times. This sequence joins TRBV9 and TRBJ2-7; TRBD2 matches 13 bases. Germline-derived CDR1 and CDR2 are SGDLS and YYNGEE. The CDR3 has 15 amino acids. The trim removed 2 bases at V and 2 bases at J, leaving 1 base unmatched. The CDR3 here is CASSVGLAGTYEQYF. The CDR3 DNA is TGTGCCAGCAGCGTGGGACTAGCGGGAACCTACGAGCAGTACTTC.

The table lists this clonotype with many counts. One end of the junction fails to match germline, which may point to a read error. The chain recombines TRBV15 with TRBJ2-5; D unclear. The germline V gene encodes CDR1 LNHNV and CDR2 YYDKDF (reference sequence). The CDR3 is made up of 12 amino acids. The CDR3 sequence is CATSRRQETQYF. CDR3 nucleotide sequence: TGTGCCACCAGCAGAAGACAAGAAACCCAGTACTTC.

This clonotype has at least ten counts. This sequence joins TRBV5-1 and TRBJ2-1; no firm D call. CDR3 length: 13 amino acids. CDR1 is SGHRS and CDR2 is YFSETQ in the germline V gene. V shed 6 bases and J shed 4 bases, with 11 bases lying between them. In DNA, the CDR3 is TGCGCCAGCACTCTAGTGCCATACAATGAGCAGTTCTTC. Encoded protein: CASTLVPYNEQFF.

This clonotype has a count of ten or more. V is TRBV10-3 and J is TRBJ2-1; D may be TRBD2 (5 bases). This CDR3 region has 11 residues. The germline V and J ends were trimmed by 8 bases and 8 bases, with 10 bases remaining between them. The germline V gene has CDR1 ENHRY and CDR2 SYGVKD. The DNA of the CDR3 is TGTGCCATCGGGCTCGGGGATGAGCAGTTCTTC. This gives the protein CAIGLGDEQFF.

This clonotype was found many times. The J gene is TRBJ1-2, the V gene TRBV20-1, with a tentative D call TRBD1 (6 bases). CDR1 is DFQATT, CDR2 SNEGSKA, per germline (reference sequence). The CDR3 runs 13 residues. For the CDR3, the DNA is TGCAGCGGCGTCTCGGGGGCTCGATATGGCTACACCTTC. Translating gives CSGVSGARYGYTF.